This T cell receptor beta chain was identified during a study of blood T cells in healthy people across ages (dated by TCRdb to the mid-2010s). Describing the broader study: Template switching captured roughly one uniquely barcoded TCR beta cDNA molecule per two T cells in model experiments. The study analyzed two additional independent replicas of 1 million unique cDNA reads from the same blood draw for two donors, one aged 18 to 29 and one aged 80 or older. The donors were split into four age groups: young (average roughly 15 years), middle-aged (39), aged (roughly 65) and long-lived (approximately 80). The study measured age-related changes in TCR beta repertoire diversity using deep sequencing normalized with unique cDNA molecular identifiers. What the study reported, not specific to this receptor: Donor CMV infection status was unknown, potentially confounding age-related changes in expanded clonotypes. The long-lived group showed more naive CD4+ T cells, fewer expanded clones and increased TCR diversity than the aged group, suggesting age selection. Bulk unsorted PBMC profiling prevented conclusive comparison of naive and antigen-experienced compartments. Estimates of total diversity from one million sequenced T cells were regarded as lower bounds and underestimates. As age increased, observed TCR beta diversity per million T cells dropped in a roughly linear way, and a significant reduction was already evident by age 40. A strong correlation was found between observed TCR beta diversity and the percentage of naive T cells measured by flow cytometry.

Donors were 39 systemically healthy Caucasian individuals from Russia aged roughly 6 to 100 years. Approximately 9.7 milliliters of peripheral blood were drawn from each donor into EDTA-treated Vacutainer tubes. PBMCs were isolated by Ficoll-Paque density-gradient centrifugation, with at least 6.5 million obtained per sample. Total RNA was extracted from PBMCs with Trizol reagent, with at least 6 micrograms obtained per sample. For every donor, an aliquot of PBMCs went through flow cytometry to measure the percentages of naive CD45RAhigh/CD27high T cells. This clonotype was recorded a few times. What antigen it recognizes has not been identified. No clone much larger than this one lies a single base away; base qualities are absent. Library method: 5' RACE. Sequencing was performed on an Illumina HiSeq 2500. The second PCR ran for roughly 7 to 12 cycles and used a J-beta primer mix along with a sample-barcoded 5' primer. Each TCR beta cDNA molecule received a unique molecular identifier from a template-switch 5' adaptor carrying 12 random nucleotides. At least 2.5 million CDR3-containing paired-end reads were obtained from each sample. First-strand cDNA synthesis was performed from all RNA using the Mint cDNA synthesis kit, with priming by a TRBC-specific oligonucleotide. Following uracil-DNA glycosylase treatment, all cDNA underwent a first 18-cycle PCR with the universal primers M1SS and BC2_uni_R. As for the authors' bioinformatics: For normalization, 1 million high-quality reads were randomly selected from each sample, with every read carrying a distinct molecular identifier. Instead of being binned into consensus sequences, reads with shared molecular identifiers were discarded. MiTCR, with a Q25 quality threshold and the strictest error-elimination algorithm, was used for CDR3 identification, clonotype clustering and error correction. A nonparametric unseen species model with Euler transformation was used to estimate a lower bound on total TCR beta diversity. TCRdb reprocessing: public reads trimmed at Q25 with fastp, clones called with MiXCR, in-frame beta chains kept. CDR3 protein sequences are deduplicated, and each keeps its most common genes and DNA. The V and J calls and clone size are TCRdb's, not the authors'. In this sample the table shows about 510,000 distinct CDR3 sequences, 25% to 35% of which occur a single time. Roughly 3.5% of the sample goes to the ten largest clones.

The CDR3 measures 12 amino acids from cysteine to phenylalanine. Left in the record is the CDR3 DNA by itself, 36 bases read in frame from the first base. Based on the germline V gene, the CDR1 and CDR2 sequences are WSHSY and SAAADI. Here V drops 9 bases and J drops 14 bases, and the junction holds 8 bases not matched to any gene. Another study also made use of these data, one on T cells of mothers and their children. According to the second study: The donors were nine systemically healthy Caucasian individuals, made up of three mothers and their six children. cDNA synthesis used all of the extracted RNA, with 1.5 ug of RNA in each 15 ul reaction. In the second PCR, the M1S primer introduced both the sample barcodes and 2-4 random nucleotides. More than 8 million TCR beta CDR3 reads were obtained from each mother, and several million reads were obtained from each child. In both related and unrelated pairs, thymic selection shapes the output of TCR recombination in a similar way, with inherited differences having only a minor effect. Related mother-child pairs always showed normalized repertoire overlap that was slightly higher than in unrelated mother-child pairs, though the difference was never significant. No persistent microchimeric T cell clones were found, with a detection sensitivity of around 100 clones per million clonotypes. In the study, deep NGS was used to compare the TCR beta repertoires of mothers and children, and features distinguishing related mother-child pairs from unrelated individuals were sought. On average, the children were about 12 +/- 4 years old, while the mothers were approximately 41 +/- 4 years old. After adapter ligation with NEBNext reagents, the libraries were sequenced on Illumina HiSeq 2000 with 100+100 nt paired-end reads. Mother and child libraries were prepared a month apart and sequenced in separate runs to prevent cross-contamination. Each donor had between roughly 450,000 and 2,100,000 distinct TCR beta clonotypes identified. Naive TCR beta clonotypes were estimated from low-frequency clonotypes matched to each donor's FACS-determined naive share, without sorting.

The specimen sequenced was blood. The receptor comes from a boy under 10 years old in good health. The chain links TRBV10-2 with TRBJ1-6; 9 nucleotides in the junction match TRBD1. The nucleotide sequence is TGCGCCAGTTGGGACAGGGCCAGCTCCCTCCACTTT. Translated, it reads CASWDRASSLHF.